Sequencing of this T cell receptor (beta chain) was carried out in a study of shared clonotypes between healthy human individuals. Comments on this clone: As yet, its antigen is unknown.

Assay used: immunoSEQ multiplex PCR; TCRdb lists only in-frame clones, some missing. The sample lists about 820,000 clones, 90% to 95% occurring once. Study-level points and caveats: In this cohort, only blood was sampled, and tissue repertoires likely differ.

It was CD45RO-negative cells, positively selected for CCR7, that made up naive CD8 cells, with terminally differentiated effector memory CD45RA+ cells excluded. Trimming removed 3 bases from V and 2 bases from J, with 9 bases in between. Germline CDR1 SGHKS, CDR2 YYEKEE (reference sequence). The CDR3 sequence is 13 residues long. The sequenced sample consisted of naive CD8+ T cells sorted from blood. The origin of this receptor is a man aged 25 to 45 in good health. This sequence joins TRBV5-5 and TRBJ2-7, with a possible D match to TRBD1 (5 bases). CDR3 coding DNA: TGTGCCAGCAGCTCGGACACAACCTACGAGCAGTACTTC. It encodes CASSSDTTYEQYF. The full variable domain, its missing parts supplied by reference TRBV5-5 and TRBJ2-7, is DAGVTQSPTHLIKTRGQQVTLRCSPISGHKSVSWYQQVLGQGPQFIFQYYEKEERGRGNFPDRFSARQFPNYSSELNVNALLLGDSALYLCASSSDTTYEQYFGPGTRLTVT.